This T cell receptor beta chain was sequenced for a study of graft-versus-host responses after intestinal transplantation. Study details: Following induction with anti-thymocyte globulin, all recipients were given tacrolimus and steroids for about 3 years. General study points: The recipient marrow held GvH clones, and some of them showed up first in ileum or blood. Early after transplant, HvG clones declined as circulating GvH clones peaked. Where graft-donor T cell macrochimerism was present, patients had high graft-versus-host to host-versus-graft clonal ratios in allografts.

Losses at the gene ends were 2 bases for V and 5 bases for J; bases not matched to a gene: 8. CDR1 and CDR2 from the germline V gene are MNHNY and SVGAGI (reference sequence). This CDR3 has 15 residues. The graft tissue was processed, and this released both intraepithelial and lamina propria lymphocytes. Repertoires were generated with immunoSEQ multiplex PCR, while TCRdb's copy carries only in-frame clones and drops some. The sample shows 10,000 or so clones, 70% to 85% of them seen only once. As for this clone: Its cognate antigen is unknown.

Sequencing was performed on ileum tissue, taken around 140 days after intestinal transplantation. This receptor was identified in a human patient who received an intestinal transplant, so some T cells may come from the graft donor. The chain recombines TRBV6-6 with TRBJ1-1, with 7 bases that match TRBD1. CDR3 sequence: CASSYQRGLKTEAFF. CDR3 bases: TGTGCCAGCAGTTACCAGAGGGGGCTAAAAACTGAAGCTTTCTTT.